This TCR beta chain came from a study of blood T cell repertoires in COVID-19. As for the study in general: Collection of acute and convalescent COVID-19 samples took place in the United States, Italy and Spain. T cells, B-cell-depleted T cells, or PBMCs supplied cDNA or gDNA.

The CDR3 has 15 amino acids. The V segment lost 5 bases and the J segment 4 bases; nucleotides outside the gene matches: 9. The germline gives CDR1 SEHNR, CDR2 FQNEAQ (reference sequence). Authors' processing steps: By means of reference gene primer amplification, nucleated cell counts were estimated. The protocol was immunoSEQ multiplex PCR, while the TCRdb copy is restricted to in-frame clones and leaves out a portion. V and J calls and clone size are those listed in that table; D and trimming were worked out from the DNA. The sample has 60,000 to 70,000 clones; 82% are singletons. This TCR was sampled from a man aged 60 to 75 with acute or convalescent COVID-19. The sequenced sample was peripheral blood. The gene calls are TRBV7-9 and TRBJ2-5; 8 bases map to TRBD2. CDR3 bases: TGTGCCAGCAGCCCCATGTTTCGGGAGGGAGAGACCCAGTACTTC. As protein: CASSPMFREGETQYF.